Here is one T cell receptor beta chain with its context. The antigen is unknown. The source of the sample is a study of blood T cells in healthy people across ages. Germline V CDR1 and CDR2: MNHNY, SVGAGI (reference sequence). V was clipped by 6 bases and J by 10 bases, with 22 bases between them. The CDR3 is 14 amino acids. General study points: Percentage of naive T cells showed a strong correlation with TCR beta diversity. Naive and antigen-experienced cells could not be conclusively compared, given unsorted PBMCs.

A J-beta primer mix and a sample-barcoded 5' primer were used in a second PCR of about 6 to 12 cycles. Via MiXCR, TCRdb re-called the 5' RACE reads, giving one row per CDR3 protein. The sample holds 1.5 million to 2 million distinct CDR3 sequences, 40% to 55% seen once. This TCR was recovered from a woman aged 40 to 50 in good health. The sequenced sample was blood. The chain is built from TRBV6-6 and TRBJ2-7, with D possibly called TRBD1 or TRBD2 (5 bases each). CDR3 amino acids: CASSPAVQEGDQYF. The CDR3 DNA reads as TGTGCCAGCAGCCCCGCGGTCCAAGAAGGGGACCAGTACTTC.